This T cell receptor beta chain was found in a study of blood T cell repertoires in COVID-19 (dated by TCRdb to 2019 to 2021). Study-level background: Collaborator samples came from the United States, Italy and Spain and covered acute and convalescent phases of COVID-19. The material from the prospective study consisted of cDNA or gDNA derived from T cells, B-cell-depleted T cells, or PBMCs. The dataset comprised deeply sampled blood TCRbeta repertoires from subjects exposed to, actively infected with, or recovered from COVID-19. The repertoires were released in a freely available public database intended as a resource for research on the immune response to SARS-CoV-2. Samples were obtained from the ongoing ImmuneRACE study (first 160 participants) and from approximately 1,200 subjects provided by 6 global collaborators. Nearly every sample came with metadata listing a de-identified subject ID, COVID-19 status, age in years and sex. HLA class I and class II types, where available, came from metadata supplied by the sample provider rather than from assay-based typing.

Comment on this clone: Which antigen it targets is not known. No base quality information exists; no much larger clone differs at one position.

TCRbeta CDR3 regions were amplified from genomic DNA using the immunoSEQ Assay, a bias-controlled multiplex PCR. The original methods were these. Within the assay, amplification of reference gene primers was used to estimate how many nucleated cells each sample contained. Sequence reads were collapsed and filtered to measure the absolute abundance of every unique TCRbeta CDR3 rearrangement. For each sample, productive Simpson clonality was calculated by taking the square root of Simpson's diversity index across productive rearrangements. The table was pulled from immuneACCESS by TCRdb, which kept in-frame rearrangements only. Such tables lose some clones; where checked, under half of the loss comes from unresolved V genes, and the rest has no known cause. The DNA gave D and trimming, while V, J and clone size come from that table. Across this sample there are roughly 300,000 clones, with roughly 90% seen only once. The top ten hold around 20% of the sample.

Study-wide findings and limitations: The amount of clinical and demographic metadata varied by source and participant and was provided uncurated.

Cut back by 5 bases and 1 base, the V and J ends lie 9 bases apart. For CDR1 and CDR2, the germline V gene (reference sequence) lists LNHDA and SQIVND. Spanning cysteine to phenylalanine, the CDR3 consists of 15 amino acids. The sequence is cut down to CDR3 DNA, 45 bases in frame from base 1. Enrolling through a virtual design, the prospective study's participants ranged in age from roughly 18 to 95 years and lived across about two dozen United States geographic areas. Cohort assignment in the prospective study relied on participant-reported clinical history from a screening survey and a study questionnaire. For ImmuneRACE Cohort 3, a participant was defined as recovered based on two consecutive negative NP/OP PCR tests, clearance by a healthcare professional, or resolution of symptoms. In the prospective study, mobile phlebotomists collected whole blood, serum and a nasopharyngeal or oropharyngeal swab from each participant. Participants in the prospective study had the option to provide additional blood draws and questionnaires over a 2-month period. Before DNA extraction, prospective study blood samples were shipped either frozen or at room temperature.

This TCR derives from a woman aged 25 to 39 who had recovered from COVID-19. Sequencing was done on a sample of PBMCs or T cells enriched from blood (not recorded which). The chain uses TRBV19 and TRBJ2-6; a confident D gene designation cannot be given. The nucleotides read TGTGCCAGTAGTGCGACATCGTCTGGGGCCAACGTCCTGACTTTC. Its coded protein is CASSATSSGANVLTF.